These 21 T cell receptor beta chains share one sample of origin, sequenced in a study of blood T cell repertoires in COVID-19. Data came from immunoSEQ multiplex PCR; TCRdb stores just in-frame clones and leaves some out. The sample holds 230,000 or so clones, under 90% seen once. The sample consisted of peripheral blood. The receptor set was obtained from a man under 40 with active or convalescent COVID-19.

The CDR3 region has the DNA TGTGCCACCCGGTCGTTTGGGGAGACCTACGAGCAGTACTTC. This translates into CATRSFGETYEQYF. This sequence joins TRBV19 and TRBJ2-7, with TRBD2 as a possible D gene (5 bases). V lost 10 bases and J 2 bases, leaving 18 bases between the germline ends. CDR1 and CDR2 (germline): LNHDA, SQIVND (reference sequence). The CDR3 is 14 amino acids.

The V gene is TRBV18, the J gene TRBJ2-5, with D possibly TRBD2 on 5 matching bases. Germline CDR1 reads KGHSH; CDR2 reads LQKENI. V gave up 2 bases and J gave up 4 bases, with 14 bases separating them. CDR3 size: 15 residues. The CDR3 here is CASSPYREDSETQYF. The CDR3 DNA sequence: TGTGCCAGCTCACCATACCGAGAGGACTCAGAGACCCAGTACTTC.

This clone was seen only a few times. The rearrangement joins TRBV19 to TRBJ1-1; D unclear. This CDR3 contains 11 residues. The ends were cut back, 7 bases at V and 6 bases at J, with 9 bases in the middle. Germline loops: CDR1 LNHDA, CDR2 SQIVND (reference sequence). The CDR3 region has the DNA TGTGCCAGTACCTCCGGGGCTGAAGCTTTCTTT. Translating it yields CASTSGAEAFF.

Comment on this clone: The sample holds other DNA sequences that translate to the same CDR3. This chain connects TRBV7-2 to TRBJ1-5; a possible D gene is TRBD1 (5 bases). Trimming took 0 bases from V and 2 from J, leaving 8 bases between them. The CDR3 length is 15 residues. CDR1 and CDR2 from the germline V gene are SGHTA and FQGNSA. The CDR3, as DNA: TGTGCCAGCAGCTTAGCGGGAGGGGGCAATCAGCCCCAGCATTTT. This encodes CASSLAGGGNQPQHF.

CDR3 in DNA: TGTGCCAGCAGCTCGGGGACTATACAAGAGACCCAGTACTTC. Translating it yields CASSSGTIQETQYF. The rearrangement joins TRBV5-5 to TRBJ2-5; 7 bases align to TRBD2. The V gene end was trimmed by 3 bases and the J gene end by 2 bases; junction bases not matched to a gene: 4. CDR3 length: 14 residues. CDR1 SGHKS and CDR2 YYEKEE come from the germline V gene (reference sequence).

This clone was counted a few times. J is TRBJ1-2 and V is TRBV9; D gene uncertain. The germline V and J ends were trimmed by 3 bases and 2 bases, with 8 bases remaining between them. The CDR3 is made up of 13 amino acids. CDR1 and CDR2 (germline): SGDLS, YYNGEE. CDR3 protein: CASSEQSNYGYTF. The CDR3 DNA sequence: TGTGCCAGCAGCGAACAATCCAACTATGGCTACACCTTC.

The chain combines TRBV7-2 with TRBJ1-2; TRBD1 agrees at 12 bases. The CDR3 has 14 residues. Trimming cost V 0 bases and J 13 bases; bases outside gene matches: 6. Per germline, CDR1 SGHTA and CDR2 FQGNSA. This CDR3 is CASSLAPGQGAVTF. In DNA, the CDR3 is TGTGCCAGCAGCTTAGCACCGGGACAGGGGGCTGTCACCTTC.

The rearrangement joins TRBV14 to TRBJ2-1, with D possibly being TRBD1 (6 bases). The CDR3 totals 14 residues. V was pared by 0 bases and J by 7 bases, with 10 bases between. In germline, CDR1 is SGHDN, CDR2 FVKESK. The CDR3 loop is CASSQERGWNEQFF. Written as DNA, the CDR3 is TGTGCCAGCAGCCAAGAAAGGGGGTGGAATGAGCAGTTCTTC.

This clone has more than one count but fewer than ten. The chain uses TRBV5-3 and TRBJ1-1; D gene ambiguous. TRBV5-3 is an open reading frame whose function is uncertain. CDR3 size: 12 residues. Deletions cut 7 bases from V and 4 bases from J, with 11 bases between. The CDR3 region is CARSYPGTEAFF. DNA for the CDR3: TGTGCCAGATCGTACCCGGGCACTGAAGCTTTCTTT.

V and J are TRBV7-2 and TRBJ2-6; unclear D gene. This CDR3 spans 17 amino acids. V lost 1 base to trimming and J lost 0 bases, with 10 bases between them. Germline V gene lookup returns CDR1 SGHTA and CDR2 FQGNSA. In DNA, the CDR3 is TGTGCCAGCAGCTTAGGTGGCGGATACTCTGGGGCCAACGTCCTGACTTTC. It yields the protein CASSLGGGYSGANVLTF.

The rearrangement joins TRBV5-6 to TRBJ1-3; 7 bases line up with TRBD1. V was pared by 5 bases and J by 2 bases, with 1 base of the junction left unmatched. This CDR3 spans 13 amino acids. Looked up from germline, CDR1 is SGHDT and CDR2 is YYEEEE. Written as DNA, the CDR3 is TGTGCCAGCAGGGGGACAGCTGGAAACACCATATATTTT. It is translated as CASRGTAGNTIYF.

This sequence joins TRBV7-9 and TRBJ2-2; no definite D call. This CDR3 has 16 amino acids. Germline assignment: CDR1 SEHNR and CDR2 FQNEAQ (reference sequence). Trimming left V 5 bases short and J 1 base short, with 14 bases between. CDR3 loop: CASSDPPTWNTGELFF. The CDR3 DNA is TGTGCCAGCAGCGATCCTCCGACTTGGAACACCGGGGAGCTGTTTTTT.

V usage is TRBV29-1 and J usage is TRBJ2-7; tentative D call: TRBD2 (5 bases). The V and J ends lost 4 bases and 6 bases respectively, with 7 bases between them. This CDR3 has 10 amino acids. The germline V gene has CDR1 SQVTM and CDR2 ANQGSEA. CDR3 coding DNA: TGCAGCGTTGTAACTAGCGAGCAGTACTTC. Amino acid sequence: CSVVTSEQYF.

This chain links TRBV28 with TRBJ2-5, with D maybe TRBD2 (6 bases). V gave up 1 base and J gave up 4 bases, with 10 bases separating them. Germline loops: CDR1 MDHEN, CDR2 SYDVKM. The length of the CDR3 is 14 residues. Here the CDR3 DNA reads TGTGCCAGCAGTTTATCCGGGGGATCAGAGACCCAGTACTTC. This codes for CASSLSGGSETQYF.

The J gene is TRBJ2-1, the V gene TRBV7-9, with unresolved D. This CDR3 is built from 12 residues. Trimming removed 4 bases at V and 6 bases at J, with 7 bases between. The germline gives CDR1 SEHNR, CDR2 FQNEAQ (reference sequence). The CDR3 protein is CASSSNFNEQFF. In nucleotides, the CDR3 is TGTGCCAGCAGCTCCAACTTCAATGAGCAGTTCTTC.

This clone has a single count. The chain has TRBV5-1 and TRBJ1-1, with 7 bases aligning to TRBD1. Unmatched junction bases numbered 7, after V lost 4 bases and J lost 1 base. Germline V lookup: CDR1 SGHRS, CDR2 YFSETQ. This CDR3 contains 15 residues. The CDR3 here is CASSNTGTENTEAFF. The CDR3 DNA sequence: TGCGCCAGCAGCAACACCGGGACAGAGAACACTGAAGCTTTCTTT. The entire variable domain, with the rest obtained from reference TRBV5-1 and TRBJ1-1, is as follows: KAGVTQTPRYLIKTRGQQVTLSCSPISGHRSVSWYQQTPGQGLQFLFEYFSETQRNKGNFPGRFSGRQFSNSRSEMNVSTLELGDSALYLCASSNTGTENTEAFFGQGTRLTVV.

In this sample, this clone turned up a few times. This chain uses TRBV5-1 with TRBJ1-6; D remains ambiguous. The V end was cut by 2 bases, the J end by 7 bases, with 10 bases between. Germline lookup yields CDR1 SGHRS and CDR2 YFSETQ. The CDR3 length is 14 residues. The chain's CDR3 is CASSFEGINSPLHF. CDR3 in DNA: TGCGCCAGCAGCTTCGAGGGTATCAATTCACCCCTCCACTTT.

J is TRBJ2-5 and V is TRBV6-2 or TRBV6-3; D perhaps matches TRBD1 (8 bases). Germline V gene sequence: CDR1 MNHEY, CDR2 SVGEGT. This CDR3 comprises 15 residues. V lost 2 bases and J 5 bases, leaving 15 bases between the germline ends. CDR3 nucleotide sequence: TGTGCCAGCAGTTACAGAGGACAGGGAGGGGAGACCCAGTACTTC. As protein: CASSYRGQGGETQYF.

The V call is TRBV4-2, the J call TRBJ2-3; 9 nucleotides agree with TRBD2. The CDR3 is 16 residues long. The germline V gene encodes CDR1 LGHNA and CDR2 YNFKEQ. V lost 0 bases, J lost 5 bases, and 6 bases stayed unmatched. The CDR3 nucleotides are TGTGCCAGCAGCCAAGATGGAGCGGGGGGACTAGATACGCAGTATTTT. It codes for CASSQDGAGGLDTQYF.

The chain uses TRBV7-9 and TRBJ1-4, with no clear D. The germline V and J ends were trimmed by 0 bases and 5 bases, with 13 bases remaining between them. The CDR3 has 16 amino acids. Looked up from germline, CDR1 is SEHNR and CDR2 is FQNEAQ (reference sequence). CDR3 protein: CASSLASGRQNEKLFF. Written as DNA, the CDR3 is TGTGCCAGCAGCTTAGCTTCCGGCAGACAAAATGAAAAACTGTTTTTT.

The chain has TRBV6-5 and TRBJ1-1; 8 bases are shared with TRBD1. The CDR3 is made up of 15 amino acids. The germline V gene has CDR1 MNHEY and CDR2 SVGAGI. Germline trimming cut 3 bases from V and 6 bases from J; bases unmatched to any gene: 9. The CDR3 loop reads CASSYHTGGLSEAFF. Here the CDR3 DNA reads TGTGCCAGCAGTTATCATACAGGGGGTCTCTCTGAAGCTTTCTTT.